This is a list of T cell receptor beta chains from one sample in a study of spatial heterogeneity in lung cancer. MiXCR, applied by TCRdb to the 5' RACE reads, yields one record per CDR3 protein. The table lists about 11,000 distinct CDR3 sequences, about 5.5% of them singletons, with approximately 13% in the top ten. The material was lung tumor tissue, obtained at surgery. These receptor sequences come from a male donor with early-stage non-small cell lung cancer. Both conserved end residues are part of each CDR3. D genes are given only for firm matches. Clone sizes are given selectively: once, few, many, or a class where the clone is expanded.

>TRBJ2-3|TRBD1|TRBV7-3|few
TGTGCCAGCAGCCCATCTCCTAACCGGGACAGGAGCACAGATACGCAGTATTTT
CASSPSPNRDRSTDTQYF
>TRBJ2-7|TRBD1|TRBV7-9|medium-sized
TGTGCCAGCAGCTTATCCGAGACAGGGGTCTACGAGCAGTACTTC
CASSLSETGVYEQYF
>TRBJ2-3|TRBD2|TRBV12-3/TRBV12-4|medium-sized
TGTGCCAGCAGTTTTAGCGGGGGGCCCACAGATACGCAGTATTTT
CASSFSGGPTDTQYF
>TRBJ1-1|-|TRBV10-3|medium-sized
TGTGCCATCAGTGGATCGACAGAAATGAACACTGAAGCTTTCTTT
CAISGSTEMNTEAFF
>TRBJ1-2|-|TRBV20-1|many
TGCAGTGCTAGACTGCAAGACTATGGCTACACCTTC
CSARLQDYGYTF
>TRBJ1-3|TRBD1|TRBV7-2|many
TGTGCCAGCAGCTTGGACAGGGGCTCTGGAAACACCATATATTTT
CASSLDRGSGNTIYF
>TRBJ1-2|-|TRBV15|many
TGTGCCACCAGCAGAGATAAACGGGGGGCCCCCGGCTACACCTTC
CATSRDKRGAPGYTF
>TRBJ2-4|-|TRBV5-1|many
TGCGCCAGCAGCTTGGACACCTCAGGGGCCAAAAACATTCAGTACTTC
CASSLDTSGAKNIQYF
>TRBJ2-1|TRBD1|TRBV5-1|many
TGCGCCAGCAGCTCGAGACAGGGGGCTTATATCTACAATGAGCAGTTCTTC
CASSSRQGAYIYNEQFF
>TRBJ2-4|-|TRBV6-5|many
TGTGCCAGCAGTCTCGACCGGGACATAGCCAAAAACATTCAGTACTTC
CASSLDRDIAKNIQYF
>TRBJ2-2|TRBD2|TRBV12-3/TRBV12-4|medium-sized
TGTGCCAGCAGTTTAGGGGAGGGGAGGTGGACCGGGGAGCTGTTTTTT
CASSLGEGRWTGELFF
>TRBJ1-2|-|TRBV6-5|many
TGTGCCAGCAGCCCCAGGGTGGAGGGCTATGGCTACACCTTC
CASSPRVEGYGYTF
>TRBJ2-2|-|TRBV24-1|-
TGTGCCACCAGTGATTCGGGAAACACCGGGGAGCTGTTTTTT
CATSDSGNTGELFF
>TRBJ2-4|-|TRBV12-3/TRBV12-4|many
TGTGCCAGCAGTTTAATGGGGTTAGCCAAAAACATTCAGTACTTC
CASSLMGLAKNIQYF
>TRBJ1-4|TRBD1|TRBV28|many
TGTGCCAGCAGGACAGGGCCCCCAACTAATGAAAAACTGTTTTTT
CASRTGPPTNEKLFF
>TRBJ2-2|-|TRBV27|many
TGTGCCAGCAGTGTACAGGGCAATTGGGTCGCCGGGGAGCTGTTTTTT
CASSVQGNWVAGELFF
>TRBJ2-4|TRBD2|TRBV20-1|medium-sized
TGCAGTGCGGGGACTAGCGGGGAAAACATTCAGTACTTC
CSAGTSGENIQYF